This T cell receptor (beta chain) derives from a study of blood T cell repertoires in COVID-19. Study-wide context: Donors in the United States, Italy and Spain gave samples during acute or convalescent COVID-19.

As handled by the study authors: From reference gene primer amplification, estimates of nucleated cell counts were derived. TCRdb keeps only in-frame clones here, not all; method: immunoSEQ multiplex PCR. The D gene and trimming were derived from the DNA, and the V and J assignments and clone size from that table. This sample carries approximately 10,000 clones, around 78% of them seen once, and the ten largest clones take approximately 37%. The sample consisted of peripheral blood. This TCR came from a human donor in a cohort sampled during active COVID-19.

In nucleotides, the CDR3 is TGTGCCAGTAGTATTTCCGGGGATTTCTCTGGAAACACCATATATTTT. This encodes CASSISGDFSGNTIYF. This sequence joins TRBV19 and TRBJ1-3; no clear D gene. Trimming removed 3 bases at V and 0 bases at J, with 12 bases between. The CDR3 is made up of 16 amino acids. The germline CDR1 and CDR2 sequences are LNHDA and SQIVND (reference sequence).